Included here is one T cell receptor beta chain sequence, with context. This clone has only a few counts. No cognate antigen has been identified for it. No per-base quality is available; no much larger clone lies one base away. TCRbeta CDR3 regions were amplified from genomic DNA by means of the immunoSEQ Assay, a bias-controlled multiplex PCR. The published analysis was carried out like this. The number of nucleated cells in each sample was estimated by amplification of reference gene primers within the assay. To quantify the absolute abundance of each unique TCRbeta CDR3 rearrangement, sequence reads were collapsed and filtered. For each sample, productive Simpson clonality was calculated by taking the square root of Simpson's diversity index across productive rearrangements. In its TCRdb copy, this immuneACCESS table keeps in-frame sequences only and misses some clones. Where compared with another copy, unresolved V genes explain less than half of these, and the others have no known cause. V, J and clone size are taken as reported in that table, and D and trimming were inferred from the DNA itself. This sample is represented by about 300,000 clones; 75% to 90% of them were singletons. 1.5% to 2% of the sample comes from the top ten.

Participants in the prospective study were enrolled through a virtual design, were aged roughly 18 to 100 years, and lived in 20 to 30 United States geographic areas. Cohort assignment in the prospective study relied on participant-reported clinical history from a screening survey and a study questionnaire. Recovered participants in ImmuneRACE Cohort 3 were defined as having two consecutive negative NP/OP PCR tests, clearance from a healthcare professional, or resolution of symptoms. Each participant in the prospective study had whole blood, serum and a nasopharyngeal or oropharyngeal swab collected by mobile phlebotomists. Prospective study participants could optionally give additional blood draws and questionnaires over a roughly two-month period. Blood samples from the prospective study were shipped frozen or at room temperature prior to DNA extraction. The data derive from a study of blood T cell repertoires in COVID-19 (dated by TCRdb to the early 2020s). With respect to the entire study: Collaborator samples came from the United States, Italy and Spain and covered acute and convalescent phases of COVID-19. Deeply sampled blood TCRbeta repertoires from subjects exposed to, actively infected with, or recovered from COVID-19 were included in the dataset. Where HLA class I and class II types were available, the types were taken from metadata supplied by the sample provider, not from assay-based typing. A freely available public database, intended as a resource for researchers studying the immune response to SARS-CoV-2, is where the repertoires were released. The sample metadata nearly always contained a de-identified subject ID, COVID-19 status, age in years and sex. Samples came from the ongoing ImmuneRACE study (first 160 participants) plus 1,254 subjects from 6 global collaborators. The prospective study material was composed of cDNA or gDNA derived from T cells, B-cell-depleted T cells, or PBMCs.

Including cysteine and phenylalanine, the CDR3 has 16 amino acids. Solely the CDR3 DNA is kept, with 48 bases framed from the first base. Relative to germline, V is missing 5 bases and J is missing 9 bases, with 14 bases of the junction outside any gene match. The germline V gene yields SGHVS for CDR1 and FQNEAQ for CDR2. What the research found in general, with its limitations: The quantity of clinical and demographic metadata differed by source and by participant and was supplied without curation.

The sample comprised PBMCs or T cells enriched from blood (not recorded which). The chain employs TRBV7-8 and TRBJ2-1; TRBD2 agrees with 9 junctional bases. The source is a woman in her thirties or forties who had recovered from COVID-19. The CDR3 amino acid sequence is: CASSQIAGARLAEQFF. The nucleotide sequence is given as TGTGCCAGCAGCCAAATAGCGGGAGCCCGACTTGCTGAGCAGTTCTTC.